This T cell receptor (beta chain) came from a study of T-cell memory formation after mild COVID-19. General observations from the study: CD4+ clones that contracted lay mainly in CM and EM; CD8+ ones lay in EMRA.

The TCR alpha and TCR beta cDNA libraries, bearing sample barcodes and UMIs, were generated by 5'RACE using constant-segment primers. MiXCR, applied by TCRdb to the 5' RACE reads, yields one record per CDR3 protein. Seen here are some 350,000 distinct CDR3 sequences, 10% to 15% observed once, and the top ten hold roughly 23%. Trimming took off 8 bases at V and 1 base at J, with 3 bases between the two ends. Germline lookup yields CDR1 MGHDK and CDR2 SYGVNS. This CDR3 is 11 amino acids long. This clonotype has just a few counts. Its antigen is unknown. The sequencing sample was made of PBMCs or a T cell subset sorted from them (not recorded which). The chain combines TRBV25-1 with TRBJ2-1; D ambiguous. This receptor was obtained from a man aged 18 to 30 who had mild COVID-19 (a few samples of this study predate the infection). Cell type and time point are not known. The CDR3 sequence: CASGSYNEQFF. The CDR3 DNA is TGTGCCAGCGGATCCTACAATGAGCAGTTCTTC.